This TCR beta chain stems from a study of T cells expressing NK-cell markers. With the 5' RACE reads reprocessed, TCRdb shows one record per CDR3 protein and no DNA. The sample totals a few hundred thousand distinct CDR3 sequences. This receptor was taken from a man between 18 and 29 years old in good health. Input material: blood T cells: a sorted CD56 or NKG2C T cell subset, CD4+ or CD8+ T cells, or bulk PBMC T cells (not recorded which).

The CDR3 sequence is CASSRTQLGGKLFF. This chain uses TRBV6-5 with TRBJ1-4; TCRdb calls TRBD1, which cannot be checked without DNA. CDR1 is MNHEY and CDR2 is SVGAGI in the germline V gene. The CDR3 totals 14 residues.